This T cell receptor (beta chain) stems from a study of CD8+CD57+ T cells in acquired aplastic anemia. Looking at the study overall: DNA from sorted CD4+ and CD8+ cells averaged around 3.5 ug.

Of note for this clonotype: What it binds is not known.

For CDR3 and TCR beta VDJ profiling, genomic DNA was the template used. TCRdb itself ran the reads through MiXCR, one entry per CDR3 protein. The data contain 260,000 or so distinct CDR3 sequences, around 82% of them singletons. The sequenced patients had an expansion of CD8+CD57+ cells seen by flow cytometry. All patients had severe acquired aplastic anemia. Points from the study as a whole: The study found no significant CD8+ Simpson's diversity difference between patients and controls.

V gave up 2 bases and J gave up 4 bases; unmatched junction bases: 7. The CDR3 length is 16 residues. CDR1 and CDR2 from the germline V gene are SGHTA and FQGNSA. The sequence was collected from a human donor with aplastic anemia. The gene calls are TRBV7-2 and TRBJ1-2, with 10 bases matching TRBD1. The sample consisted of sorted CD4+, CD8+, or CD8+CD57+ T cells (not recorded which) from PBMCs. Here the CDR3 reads CASSLRDRGLTYGYTF. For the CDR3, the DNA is TGTGCCAGCAGCTTACGGGACAGGGGCTTGACCTATGGCTACACCTTC.